Shown below are 19 T cell receptor beta chains from a single sample sequenced in a study of beta chain features in type 1 diabetes. Expressed TCRB transcripts were sequenced after all isolated RNA was converted to cDNA. Assay used: immunoSEQ multiplex PCR; TCRdb lists only in-frame clones, some missing. Of about 350,000 clones listed, around 20% are singletons. The material sequenced was naive CD4+ T cells from blood. Receptor source: a woman aged 18-29 years in good health.

V usage is TRBV2 and J usage is TRBJ2-1, with 11 bases lining up with TRBD2. The CDR3 loop spans 13 amino acids. Losses at the gene ends were 4 bases for V and 7 bases for J; bases not matched to a gene: 0. The V gene's germline CDR1 is SNHLY and CDR2 FYNNEI. The CDR3 nucleotides are TGTGCCAGCAGTGGGACTAGCGGGAATGAGCAGTTCTTC. It specifies CASSGTSGNEQFF. Using reference TRBV2 and TRBJ2-1 for the parts outside the CDR3, the full variable domain is EPEVTQTPSHQVTQMGQEVILRCVPISNHLYFYWYRQILGQKVEFLVSFYNNEISEKSEIFDDQFSVERPDGSNFTLKIRSTKLEDSAMYFCASSGTSGNEQFFGPGTRLTVL.

The chain carries TRBV29-1 and TRBJ2-1, with 7 bases identical to TRBD1. The CDR3 has 16 amino acids. V trimming: 6 bases; J trimming: 0 bases; junction bases outside the gene matches: 11. Germline V gives CDR1 SQVTM, CDR2 ANQGSEA. The CDR3 nucleotides read TGCAGCGTCCAGGGGGTTCAGGGTAGCTCCTACAATGAGCAGTTCTTC. Protein sequence: CSVQGVQGSSYNEQFF.

The sample holds a few counts of this clone. The rearrangement uses TRBV30 and TRBJ2-2; possible D gene TRBD2, 5 bases. Trimming removed 1 base at V and 6 bases at J, with 15 bases between. The CDR3 runs 15 residues. Germline values: CDR1 GTSNPN, CDR2 SVGIG (reference sequence). The DNA for the CDR3 is TGTGCCTGGAGTGATGGGAGTTGGGTTTCCGGGGAGCTGTTTTTT. Its translation: CAWSDGSWVSGELFF.

The genes are TRBV27 and TRBJ1-1; weak D call: TRBD1 (6 bases). The V end lost 3 bases, the J end lost 4 bases, and 9 bases lay between the germline ends. The CDR3 spans 13 residues. Germline CDR1 is MNHEY and CDR2 is SMNVEV (reference sequence). CDR3 nucleotides: TGTGCCAGCAGTTTTAGGGGGATCACTGAAGCTTTCTTT. It translates to CASSFRGITEAFF.

This clone was observed a handful of times. V and J are TRBV4-3 and TRBJ1-1; the D is unclear. CDR3 length: 14 residues. CDR1 and CDR2 (germline): LGHNA, YSLEER. The V end was cut by 4 bases, the J end by 2 bases, with 11 bases between. The CDR3 sequence: CASSLLRSNTEAFF. In DNA, the CDR3 is TGCGCCAGCAGCCTCCTCCGGTCAAACACTGAAGCTTTCTTT.

The chain is built from TRBV30 and TRBJ1-1, with 9 nucleotides matching TRBD1. From germline, CDR1 is GTSNPN and CDR2 SVGIG (reference sequence). The CDR3 spans 11 residues. Trimming took 3 bases from V and 7 from J; bases not matched to a gene: 0. In DNA, the CDR3 is TGTGCCTGGAGGGGACAGGGTGAAGCTTTCTTT. Translated, it gives CAWRGQGEAFF.

V gene TRBV18 combines with J gene TRBJ1-5; 10 bases agree with TRBD1. The CDR3 runs to 15 residues. V shed 3 bases, J shed 6 bases, and the junction held 5 bases outside the gene matches. CDR1 and CDR2 from the germline V gene are KGHSH and LQKENI. DNA of the CDR3: TGTGCCAGCTCACCGGACAGGGGGAGTCGTCAGCCCCAGCATTTT. Protein: CASSPDRGSRQPQHF.

The rearrangement uses TRBV30 and TRBJ1-2, with TRBD1 as a possible D gene (6 bases). Germline V gene sequence: CDR1 GTSNPN, CDR2 SVGIG (reference sequence). V was trimmed by 5 bases and J by 3 bases, leaving 22 bases between them. This CDR3 is 16 amino acids long. CDR3 loop: CAWRLPRGGAYYGYTF. CDR3 in DNA: TGTGCCTGGCGCCTGCCCCGGGGGGGCGCATACTATGGCTACACCTTC.

This chain joins TRBV5-4 and TRBJ2-1; D remains unclear. The CDR3 is 12 amino acids. V lost 2 bases to trimming and J lost 5 bases, with 5 bases between them. Germline loops: CDR1 SGHNT, CDR2 YYREEE (reference sequence). CDR3 in amino acids: CASSFTDNEQFF. The CDR3 DNA follows: TGTGCCAGCAGCTTCACGGACAATGAGCAGTTCTTC.

The chain combines TRBV4-1 with TRBJ2-5; D may be TRBD2 (5 bases). CDR1 MGHRA and CDR2 YSYEKL come from the germline V gene. This CDR3 has 15 residues. V was shortened by 0 bases and J by 5 bases, with 13 bases between the two germline ends. The CDR3 DNA reads as TGCGCCAGCAGCCAAGATGGGAGTAGCGCGGAGACCCAGTACTTC. Protein: CASSQDGSSAETQYF.

This chain links TRBV30 with TRBJ2-1, with unresolved D. Between the trimmed V and J ends, which lost 7 bases and 0 bases, there was a span of 13 bases. The CDR3 has 14 residues. Germline V lookup: CDR1 GTSNPN, CDR2 SVGIG (reference sequence). In DNA, the CDR3 is TGTGCCTCCGCCATTGCAGGCTCCTACAATGAGCAGTTCTTC. It encodes CASAIAGSYNEQFF.

This clone showed up just a few times. V and J are TRBV4-1 and TRBJ2-3; D possibly corresponds to TRBD2 (7 bases). There are 20 residues in the CDR3. CDR1 and CDR2 (germline): MGHRA, YSYEKL. V was pared by 4 bases and J by 3 bases, with 29 bases between. The CDR3 sequence is CASSPVGRGQTYGSTDTQYF. The CDR3 coding sequence is TGCGCCAGCAGCCCTGTCGGGCGGGGGCAGACGTACGGCTCTACAGATACGCAGTATTTT.

This clone was recorded a few times. The chain is built from TRBV11-3 and TRBJ2-2, with a weak D call TRBD1 (5 bases). CDR1 and CDR2 from the germline V gene are SGHNT and YENEEA. The CDR3 totals 13 residues. Trimming pared 5 bases from V and 4 bases from J, leaving 8 bases between. DNA of the CDR3: TGTGCCAGCAGCCCAAGGGGCACCGGGGAGCTGTTTTTT. This translates into CASSPRGTGELFF.

The V gene is TRBV29-1, the J gene TRBJ2-5; 7 bases fit TRBD1. V was clipped by 5 bases and J by 5 bases; unmatched bases: 8. This CDR3 spans 13 amino acids. In germline, CDR1 is SQVTM, CDR2 ANQGSEA. CDR3 residues: CSVSRTGSETQYF. The CDR3 DNA reads TGCAGCGTTTCCCGGACAGGCAGTGAGACCCAGTACTTC.

This clone appeared a few times. V gene TRBV11-3 combines with J gene TRBJ1-2, with 8 positions matching TRBD1. The CDR3 has 13 amino acids. Looked up from germline, CDR1 is SGHNT and CDR2 is YENEEA. V gave up 3 bases and J gave up 7 bases; unmatched junction bases: 4. Here the CDR3 reads CASSFGQGFGYTF. CDR3 DNA sequence: TGTGCCAGCAGCTTCGGACAGGGATTTGGCTACACCTTC.

This clone has just a few counts. The CDR3, as DNA: TGTGCCAGCAGCTCGGACACAACCTACGAGCAGTACTTC. This sequence encodes CASSSDTTYEQYF. The genes are TRBV7-2 and TRBJ2-7; possible D gene TRBD1, 5 bases. Germline-derived CDR1 and CDR2 are SGHTA and FQGNSA. The CDR3 length is 13 residues. Trimming removed 4 bases at V and 2 bases at J, with 9 bases between.

This clone was counted between two and nine times. Other nucleotide sequences in the sample specify the same CDR3. The gene calls are TRBV6-5 and TRBJ1-2, with 7 bases lining up with TRBD1. Germline-derived CDR1 and CDR2 are MNHEY and SVGAGI. V lost 6 bases, J lost 3 bases, and 4 bases stayed unmatched. This CDR3 spans 13 amino acids. The CDR3 region has the DNA TGTGCCAGCAGCTCCACAGGGGACTATGGCTACACCTTC. The encoded protein is CASSSTGDYGYTF.

The sample holds a few counts of this clone. The rearrangement joins TRBV5-5 to TRBJ2-1; 9 nucleotides match TRBD1. The CDR3 sequence is 15 residues long. With 0 bases clipped from V and 8 bases from J, the junction kept 6 bases outside the gene matches. Per germline, CDR1 SGHKS and CDR2 YYEKEE (reference sequence). CDR3 bases: TGTGCCAGCAGCTTGGGGACAGGGGTCCCTGATGAGCAGTTCTTC. Encoded protein: CASSLGTGVPDEQFF.

This clone showed up just a few times. The chain uses TRBV5-4 and TRBJ2-1; 9 nucleotides match TRBD1. V trimming: 4 bases; J trimming: 4 bases; junction bases outside the gene matches: 9. The CDR3 loop spans 16 amino acids. Germline-derived CDR1 and CDR2 are SGHNT and YYREEE (reference sequence). The CDR3, as DNA: TGTGCCAGCAGCCCCGGGACAGGGCGGGTTTACAATGAGCAGTTCTTC. It codes for CASSPGTGRVYNEQFF.